The T cell receptor (beta chain) described here comes from a study of blood T cell repertoires in COVID-19. Study overall: Collection of acute and convalescent COVID-19 samples took place in the United States, Italy and Spain.

Generated by immunoSEQ multiplex PCR, the TCRdb table keeps only in-frame clones and is missing some. The sample consists of approximately 220,000 clones, approximately 90% of them appearing once. The germline V gene encodes CDR1 SGHTA and CDR2 FQGNSA. This CDR3 has 13 residues. V was pared by 5 bases and J by 5 bases, with 11 bases between. This receptor was obtained from a woman in her forties with acute COVID-19. This chain joins TRBV7-2 and TRBJ2-3, with D unclear. Material for sequencing was PBMCs or T cells enriched from blood (not recorded which). The CDR3 spells CASSRDNGDTQYF. Written as DNA, the CDR3 is TGTGCCAGCAGCCGAGACAATGGAGATACGCAGTATTTT. Full variable domain (rest looked up from reference TRBV7-2 and TRBJ2-3): GAGVSQSPSNKVTEKGKDVELRCDPISGHTALYWYRQSLGQGLEFLIYFQGNSAPDKSGLPSDRFSAERTGGSVSTLTIQRTQQEDSAVYLCASSRDNGDTQYFGPGTRLTVL.